This TCR beta chain is from a study of blood T cell repertoires in COVID-19. Study background: Specimens from acute and convalescent COVID-19 originated in the United States, Italy and Spain. T cells, B-cell-depleted T cells, or PBMCs supplied cDNA or gDNA.

This clone was seen a handful of times. Between the trimmed V and J ends, which lost 0 bases and 4 bases, there was a span of 9 bases. Germline values: CDR1 SEHNR, CDR2 FQNEAQ (reference sequence). This CDR3 region has 15 residues. In the original processing: From reference gene primer amplification, estimates of nucleated cell counts were derived. The method was immunoSEQ multiplex PCR; TCRdb's version includes in-frame clones alone and lacks a portion of them. V, J and clone size are those of that table, while D and trimming were read from the DNA. The data hold 85,000 to 120,000 clones, with 80% to 95% observed a single time.

This receptor was taken from a young man with acute or convalescent COVID-19. The sequencing input was peripheral blood. This rearrangement joins TRBV7-9 to TRBJ1-4, with D perhaps matching TRBD1 (5 bases). The CDR3 loop is CASSLAGANNEKLFF. For the CDR3, the DNA is TGTGCCAGCAGCTTAGCAGGGGCCAATAATGAAAAACTGTTTTTT.